Sequencing of this T cell receptor beta chain was carried out in a study of blood T cell repertoires in COVID-19. In this sample, this clone turned up once. Some clones are missing from TCRdb's copy, which holds only in-frame ones; the method was immunoSEQ multiplex PCR. The sample carries about 160,000 clones, approximately 82% recorded once. CDR3 length: 14 residues. V shed 0 bases and J 6 bases; nucleotides not matched to a gene: 2. Per the germline V gene, CDR1 is GTSNPN and CDR2 is SVGIG (reference sequence). This TCR came from a human donor with acute or convalescent COVID-19. The donor label of this sample is uncertain. This chain links TRBV30 with TRBJ2-2, with 9 bases fitting TRBD1. The sequencing sample was made of peripheral blood. In nucleotides, the CDR3 is TGTGCCTGGAGTGTAGGGACAGGGTCCGGGGAGCTGTTTTTT. It is translated as CAWSVGTGSGELFF.